This entry lists 7 T cell receptor beta chains sequenced from one sample in a study of blood T cell repertoires in COVID-19. Generated by immunoSEQ multiplex PCR, the TCRdb table keeps only in-frame clones and is missing some. The sample lists under 300,000 clones; approximately 88% were seen once. The source material was PBMCs or T cells enriched from blood (not recorded which). The source of these receptors is a woman between 35 and 50 years old who had been exposed to COVID-19.

V and J are TRBV21-1 and TRBJ2-1; the table's D call, TRBD1, was not checked against the DNA. TRBV21-1 is tagged as a pseudogene. This CDR3 region has 16 residues. The CDR3 sequence is CASSARGTGSYNEQFF. CDR3 coding DNA: TGTGCCAGCAGCGCCCGAGGGACAGGCTCCTACAATGAGCAGTTCTTC.

The V call is TRBV4-3, the J call TRBJ2-2, with D possibly TRBD2 on 6 matching bases. Germline-derived CDR1 and CDR2 are LGHNA and YSLEER. The CDR3 length is 15 residues. V lost 5 bases, J lost 8 bases, and 18 bases lay in between. CDR3 in DNA: TGCGCCAGCAGCTCCCCGGGCGGGGTCCCAGGGGAGCTGTTTTTT. Translating gives CASSSPGGVPGELFF.

V and J are TRBV12-3 or TRBV12-4 and TRBJ1-2, with 10 positions matching TRBD1. The CDR3 consists of 12 residues. V lost 6 bases to trimming and J lost 7 bases; unmatched junction nucleotides: 2. Written as DNA, the CDR3 is TGTGCCAGCAGGACAGGGGGCGGTGGCTACACCTTC. Its translation is CASRTGGGGYTF.

V usage is TRBV7-2 and J usage is TRBJ1-5; possibly TRBD1 for D (6 bases). Looked up from germline, CDR1 is SGHTA and CDR2 is FQGNSA. This CDR3 contains 15 residues. The ends were cut back, 5 bases at V and 8 bases at J, with 19 bases in the middle. The CDR3 region is CASSQQQGFREPQHF. The CDR3 DNA reads TGTGCCAGCAGCCAGCAGCAGGGGTTTCGAGAGCCCCAGCATTTT.

Only one count was recorded for this clone. The rearrangement links TRBV28 to TRBJ1-5; weak D call: TRBD1 (5 bases). The CDR3 is 15 amino acids. Germline lookup yields CDR1 MDHEN and CDR2 SYDVKM. Trimming took off 1 base at V and 3 bases at J, with 10 bases between the two ends. In DNA, the CDR3 is TGTGCCAGCAGTTTATTGGGGGGGATCAATCAGCCCCAGCATTTT. Protein product: CASSLLGGINQPQHF.

This clone has more than one count but fewer than ten. The chain combines TRBV6-5 with TRBJ2-1; 11 bases agree with TRBD2. The CDR3 sequence is 15 residues long. Per the germline V gene, CDR1 is MNHEY and CDR2 is SVGAGI. V gave up 5 bases and J gave up 5 bases; unmatched junction bases: 5. CDR3 residues: CASSRLAGKNNEQFF. As DNA, the CDR3 is TGTGCCAGCAGTCGACTAGCGGGGAAGAACAATGAGCAGTTCTTC.

The V gene is TRBV6-5, the J gene TRBJ2-7; TRBD1 matches at 8 bases. The CDR3 totals 16 residues. V was clipped by 3 bases and J by 4 bases; unmatched bases: 11. Germline V lookup: CDR1 MNHEY, CDR2 SVGAGI. The CDR3 here is CASSYGPQGAEYEQYF. CDR3 nucleotides: TGTGCCAGCAGTTATGGGCCCCAGGGGGCCGAATACGAGCAGTACTTC.